A single T cell receptor beta chain is shown here with its context. The source of the sample is a study of technical replicates of blood from a handful of donors. Libraries were prepared by immunoSEQ multiplex PCR; TCRdb keeps only in-frame clonotypes and omits some of them. The sample lists about 14,000 clones, roughly 80% occurring once. Germline CDR1 and CDR2: SGHNT and YENEEA. After removal of 5 bases from V and 9 bases from J, the junction contained 13 bases not matched to a gene. The CDR3 has 15 residues. This TCR was recovered from a human donor in good health. The sample was PBMCs. The chain uses TRBV11-3 and TRBJ2-1; 7 nucleotides align to TRBD2. Here the CDR3 reads CASSPGPSGAGEQFF. CDR3 bases: TGTGCCAGCAGCCCGGGCCCTAGCGGAGCGGGTGAGCAGTTCTTC. The whole variable domain, filled in from reference TRBV11-3 and TRBJ2-1, reads EAGVVQSPRYKIIEKKQPVAFWCNPISGHNTLYWYLQNLGQGPELLIRYENEEAVDDSQLPKDRFSAERLKGVDSTLKIQPAELGDSAVYLCASSPGPSGAGEQFFGPGTRLTVL.